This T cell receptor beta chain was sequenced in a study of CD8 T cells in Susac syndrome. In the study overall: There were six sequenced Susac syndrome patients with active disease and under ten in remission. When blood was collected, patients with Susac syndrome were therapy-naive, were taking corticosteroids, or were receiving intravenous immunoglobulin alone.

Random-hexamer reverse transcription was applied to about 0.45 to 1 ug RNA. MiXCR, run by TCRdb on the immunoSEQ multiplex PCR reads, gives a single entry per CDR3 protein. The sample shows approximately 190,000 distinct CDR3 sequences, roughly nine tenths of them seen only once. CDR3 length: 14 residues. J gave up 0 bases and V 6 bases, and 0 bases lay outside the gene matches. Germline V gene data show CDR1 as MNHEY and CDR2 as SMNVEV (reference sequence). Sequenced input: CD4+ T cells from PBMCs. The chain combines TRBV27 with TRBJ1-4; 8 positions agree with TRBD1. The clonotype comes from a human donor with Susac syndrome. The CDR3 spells CASRGQATNEKLFF. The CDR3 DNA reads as TGTGCCAGCAGGGGACAGGCAACTAATGAAAAACTGTTTTTT.